This T cell receptor beta chain derives from a study of T cell repertoires in cytomegalovirus infection. Study-wide background: Matching HLA type and CMV infection were both indicated by public TCR beta signatures. Overall study results and limits: HLA-C-restricted CMV clonotypes gave the most frequent clonotype in two of eight donors. CMV carriers with the relevant HLA were identified by cumulative public TCR beta family frequency.

MiXCR, run by TCRdb on the reads, gives a single entry per CDR3 protein. Seen here are roughly 200,000 distinct CDR3 sequences, 35% to 40% observed once, and the top ten hold roughly three fifths. This clonotype was seen a few times. Its antigen is currently unknown. Trimming took 5 bases from V and 4 from J; bases not matched to a gene: 10. Germline lookup yields CDR1 SGHTA and CDR2 FQGTGA. This CDR3 has 16 amino acids. The clonotype was recovered from a human donor in good health (CMV status not recorded). Some clones in this sample may be carry-over from other donors' samples. The sample in question was CD8+ T cells from cultured PBMCs, obtained from culture after CMV antigen stimulation. The chain uses TRBV7-3 and TRBJ2-1, with 8 bases fitting TRBD2. CDR3 nucleotide sequence: TGTGCCAGCAGCCCCGGAATTTCTAGCGGGTACAATGAGCAGTTCTTC. It yields the protein CASSPGISSGYNEQFF.